These 3 T cell receptor beta chains share one sample of origin, sequenced in a study of T cell responses to AZD1222 COVID-19 vaccine. Assay: immunoSEQ multiplex PCR; the TCRdb copy retains only in-frame clones and omits some. Of roughly 140,000 clones in the sample, around nine tenths were seen once. This material consisted of peripheral blood, taken 28 days after the second AZD1222 dose. The source is an adult who received the AZD1222 COVID-19 vaccine.

The chain links TRBV5-6 to TRBJ2-7; a possible D gene is TRBD2 (6 bases). The V end lost 0 bases, the J end lost 1 base, and 11 bases lay between the germline ends. The CDR3 is 15 amino acids. Germline CDR1 reads SGHDT; CDR2 reads YYEEEE. The CDR3 protein is CASSLVSGKSYEQYF. The CDR3 DNA reads TGTGCCAGCAGCTTGGTTAGCGGAAAATCCTACGAGCAGTACTTC.

This rearrangement joins TRBV28 to TRBJ1-2; D is possibly TRBD1 (6 bases). The CDR3 sequence is 17 residues long. CDR1 and CDR2 (germline): MDHEN, SYDVKM. V shed 4 bases and J shed 4 bases, with 22 bases lying between them. As DNA, the CDR3 is TGTGCCAGCAGTTCAGGGGTTACCCGCCGGCCGTTCTATGGCTACACCTTC. Translating it yields CASSSGVTRRPFYGYTF.

This chain joins TRBV27 and TRBJ2-7; D call uncertain. In germline, CDR1 is MNHEY, CDR2 SMNVEV (reference sequence). The V and J ends lost 1 base and 0 bases respectively, with 7 bases between them. There are 14 residues in the CDR3. This CDR3 is CASSLYKNSYEQYF. In nucleotides, the CDR3 is TGTGCCAGCAGTTTATACAAAAACTCCTACGAGCAGTACTTC.